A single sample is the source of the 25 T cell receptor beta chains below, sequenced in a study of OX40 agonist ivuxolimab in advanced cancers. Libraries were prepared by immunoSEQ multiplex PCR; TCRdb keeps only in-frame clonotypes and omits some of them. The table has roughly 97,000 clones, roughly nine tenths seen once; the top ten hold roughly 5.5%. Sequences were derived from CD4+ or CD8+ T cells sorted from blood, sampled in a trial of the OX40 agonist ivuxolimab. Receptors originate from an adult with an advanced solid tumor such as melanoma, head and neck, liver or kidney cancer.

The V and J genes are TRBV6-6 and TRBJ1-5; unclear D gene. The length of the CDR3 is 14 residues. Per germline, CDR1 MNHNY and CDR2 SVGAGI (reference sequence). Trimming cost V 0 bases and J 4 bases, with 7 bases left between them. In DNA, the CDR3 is TGTGCCAGCAGTTACTCGTCAGGTAATCAGCCCCAGCATTTT. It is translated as CASSYSSGNQPQHF.

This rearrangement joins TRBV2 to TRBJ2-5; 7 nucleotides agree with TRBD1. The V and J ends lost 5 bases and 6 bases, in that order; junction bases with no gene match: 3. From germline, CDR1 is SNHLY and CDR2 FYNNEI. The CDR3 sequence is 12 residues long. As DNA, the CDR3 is TGTGCCAGCAGTAGGGGGCAACAGACCCAGTACTTC. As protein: CASSRGQQTQYF.

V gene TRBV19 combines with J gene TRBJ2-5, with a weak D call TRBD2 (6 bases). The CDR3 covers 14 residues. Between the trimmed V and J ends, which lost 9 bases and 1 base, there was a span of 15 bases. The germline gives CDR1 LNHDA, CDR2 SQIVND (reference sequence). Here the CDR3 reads CASSGWGLQETQYF. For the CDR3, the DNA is TGTGCCAGCTCGGGTTGGGGACTCCAAGAGACCCAGTACTTC. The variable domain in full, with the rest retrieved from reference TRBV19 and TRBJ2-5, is DGGITQSPKYLFRKEGQNVTLSCEQNLNHDAMYWYRQDPGQGLRLIYYSQIVNDFQKGDIAEGYSVSREKKESFPLTVTSAQKNPTAFYLCASSGWGLQETQYFGPGTRLLVL.

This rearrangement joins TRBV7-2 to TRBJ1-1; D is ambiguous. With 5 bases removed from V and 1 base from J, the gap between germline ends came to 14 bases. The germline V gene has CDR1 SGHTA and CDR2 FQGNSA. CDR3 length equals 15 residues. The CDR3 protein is CASSTHPGQNTEAFF. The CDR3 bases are TGTGCCAGCAGCACCCACCCGGGCCAGAACACTGAAGCTTTCTTT. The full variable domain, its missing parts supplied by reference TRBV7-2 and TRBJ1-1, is GAGVSQSPSNKVTEKGKDVELRCDPISGHTALYWYRQSLGQGLEFLIYFQGNSAPDKSGLPSDRFSAERTGGSVSTLTIQRTQQEDSAVYLCASSTHPGQNTEAFFGQGTRLTVV.

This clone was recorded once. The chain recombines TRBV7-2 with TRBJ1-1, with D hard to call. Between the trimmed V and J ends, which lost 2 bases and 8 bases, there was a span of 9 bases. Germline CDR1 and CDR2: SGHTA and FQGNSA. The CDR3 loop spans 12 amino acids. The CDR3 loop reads CASSLTPHEAFF. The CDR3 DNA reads TGTGCCAGCAGCTTAACCCCCCACGAAGCTTTCTTT.

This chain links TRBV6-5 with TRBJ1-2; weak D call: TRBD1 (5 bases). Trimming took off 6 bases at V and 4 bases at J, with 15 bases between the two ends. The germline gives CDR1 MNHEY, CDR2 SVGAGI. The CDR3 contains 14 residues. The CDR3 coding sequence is TGTGCCAGCAGCCCCGCGGGGGAGGGCTATGGCTACACCTTC. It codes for CASSPAGEGYGYTF.

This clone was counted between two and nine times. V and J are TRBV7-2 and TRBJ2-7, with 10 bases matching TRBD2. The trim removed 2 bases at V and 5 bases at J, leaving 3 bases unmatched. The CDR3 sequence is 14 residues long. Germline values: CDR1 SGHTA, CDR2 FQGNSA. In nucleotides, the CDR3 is TGTGCCAGCAGCTTACTTACTAGCGGGGACGAGCAGTACTTC. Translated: CASSLLTSGDEQYF.

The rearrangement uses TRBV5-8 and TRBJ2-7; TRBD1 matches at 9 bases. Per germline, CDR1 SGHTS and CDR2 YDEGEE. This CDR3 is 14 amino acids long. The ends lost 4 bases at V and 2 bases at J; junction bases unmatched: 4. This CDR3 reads CASSPDRGPYEQYF. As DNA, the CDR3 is TGTGCCAGCAGCCCGGACAGGGGCCCCTACGAGCAGTACTTC.

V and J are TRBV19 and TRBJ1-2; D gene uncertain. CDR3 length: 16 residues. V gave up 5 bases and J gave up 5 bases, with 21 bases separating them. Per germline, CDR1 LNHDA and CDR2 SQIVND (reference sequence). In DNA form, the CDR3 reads TGTGCCAGTAGTCTAGGGCCGAATAAGCTGGAATATGGCTACACCTTC. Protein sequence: CASSLGPNKLEYGYTF.

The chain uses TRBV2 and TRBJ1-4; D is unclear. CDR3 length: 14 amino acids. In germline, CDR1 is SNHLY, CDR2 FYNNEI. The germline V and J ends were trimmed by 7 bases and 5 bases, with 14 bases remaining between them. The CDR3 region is CASTRKSSNEKLFF. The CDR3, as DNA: TGTGCCAGCACCAGGAAAAGCTCGAATGAAAAACTGTTTTTT.

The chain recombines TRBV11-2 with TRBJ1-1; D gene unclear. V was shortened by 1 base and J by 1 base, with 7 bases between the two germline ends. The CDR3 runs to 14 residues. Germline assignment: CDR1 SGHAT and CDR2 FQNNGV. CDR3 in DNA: TGTGCCAGCAGCTTAGGGGGTGGGAACACTGAAGCTTTCTTT. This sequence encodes CASSLGGGNTEAFF.

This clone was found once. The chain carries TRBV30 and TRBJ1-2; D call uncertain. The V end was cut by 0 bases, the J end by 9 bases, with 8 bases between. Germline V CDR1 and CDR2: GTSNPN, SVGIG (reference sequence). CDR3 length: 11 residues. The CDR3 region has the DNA TGTGCCTGGAGTGTTCTTTTTCGCTACACCTTC. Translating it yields CAWSVLFRYTF.

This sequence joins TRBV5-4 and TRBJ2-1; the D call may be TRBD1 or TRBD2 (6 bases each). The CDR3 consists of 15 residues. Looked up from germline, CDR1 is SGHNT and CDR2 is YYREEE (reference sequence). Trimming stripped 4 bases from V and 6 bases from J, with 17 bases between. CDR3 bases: TGTGCCAGCAGCCCGCTGGGGGGCGCTGGCAATGAGCAGTTCTTC. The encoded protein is CASSPLGGAGNEQFF.

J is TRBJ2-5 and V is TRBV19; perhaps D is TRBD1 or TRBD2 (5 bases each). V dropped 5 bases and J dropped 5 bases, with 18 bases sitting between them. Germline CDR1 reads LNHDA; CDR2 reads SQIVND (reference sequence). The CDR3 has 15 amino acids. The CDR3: CASSSFGTQRETQYF. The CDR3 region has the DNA TGTGCCAGTAGTTCATTTGGGACCCAACGGGAGACCCAGTACTTC.

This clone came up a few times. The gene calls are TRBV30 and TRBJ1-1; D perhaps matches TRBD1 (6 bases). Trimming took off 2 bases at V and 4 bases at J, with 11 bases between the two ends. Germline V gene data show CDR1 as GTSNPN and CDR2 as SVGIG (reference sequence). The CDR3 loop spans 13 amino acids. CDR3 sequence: CAWSFQGSTEAFF. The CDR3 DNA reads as TGTGCCTGGAGTTTTCAGGGGTCCACTGAAGCTTTCTTT.

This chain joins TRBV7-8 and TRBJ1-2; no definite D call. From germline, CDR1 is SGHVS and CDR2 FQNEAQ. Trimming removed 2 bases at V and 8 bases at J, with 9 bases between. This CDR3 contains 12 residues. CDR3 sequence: CASSLNGEGYTF. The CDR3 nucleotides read TGTGCCAGCAGCTTAAACGGGGAGGGCTACACCTTC.

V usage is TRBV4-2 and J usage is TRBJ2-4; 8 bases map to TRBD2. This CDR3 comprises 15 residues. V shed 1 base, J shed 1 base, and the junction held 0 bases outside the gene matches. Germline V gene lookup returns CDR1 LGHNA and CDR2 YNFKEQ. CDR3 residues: CASSQVAGAKNIQYF. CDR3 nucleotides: TGTGCCAGCAGCCAAGTAGCGGGGGCCAAAAACATTCAGTACTTC.

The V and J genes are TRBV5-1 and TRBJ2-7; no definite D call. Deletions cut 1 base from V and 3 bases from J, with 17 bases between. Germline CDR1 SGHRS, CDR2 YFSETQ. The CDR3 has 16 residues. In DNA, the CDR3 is TGCGCCAGCAGCTTGATTTTTTCGCCTCCAGTCTACGAGCAGTACTTC. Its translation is CASSLIFSPPVYEQYF. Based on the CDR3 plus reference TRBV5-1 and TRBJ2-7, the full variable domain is KAGVTQTPRYLIKTRGQQVTLSCSPISGHRSVSWYQQTPGQGLQFLFEYFSETQRNKGNFPGRFSGRQFSNSRSEMNVSTLELGDSALYLCASSLIFSPPVYEQYFGPGTRLTVT.

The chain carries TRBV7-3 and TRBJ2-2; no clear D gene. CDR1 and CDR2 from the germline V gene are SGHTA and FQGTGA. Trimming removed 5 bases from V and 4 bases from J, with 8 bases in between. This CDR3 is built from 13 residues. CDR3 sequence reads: CASSPSSTGELFF. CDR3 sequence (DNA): TGTGCCAGCAGCCCGAGTTCCACCGGGGAGCTGTTTTTT.

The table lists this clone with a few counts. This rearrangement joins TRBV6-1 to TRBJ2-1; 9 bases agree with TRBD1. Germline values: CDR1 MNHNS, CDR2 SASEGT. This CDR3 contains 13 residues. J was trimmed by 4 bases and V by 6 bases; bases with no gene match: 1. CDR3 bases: TGTGCCAGCAGGGACAGGGGTTACAATGAGCAGTTCTTC. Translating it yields CASRDRGYNEQFF.

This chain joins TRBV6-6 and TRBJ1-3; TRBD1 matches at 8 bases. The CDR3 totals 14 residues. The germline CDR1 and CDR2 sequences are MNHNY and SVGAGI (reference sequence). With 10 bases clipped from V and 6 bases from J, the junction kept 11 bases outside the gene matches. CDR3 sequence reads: CATLSGQGENTIYF. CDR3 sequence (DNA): TGTGCCACGCTCTCCGGACAGGGCGAAAACACCATATATTTT.

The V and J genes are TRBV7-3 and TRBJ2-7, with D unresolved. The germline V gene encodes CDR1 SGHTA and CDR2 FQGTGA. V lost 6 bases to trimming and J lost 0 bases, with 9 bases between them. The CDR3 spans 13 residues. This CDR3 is CASSKGYSYEQYF. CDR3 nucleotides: TGTGCCAGCAGTAAGGGTTACTCCTACGAGCAGTACTTC.

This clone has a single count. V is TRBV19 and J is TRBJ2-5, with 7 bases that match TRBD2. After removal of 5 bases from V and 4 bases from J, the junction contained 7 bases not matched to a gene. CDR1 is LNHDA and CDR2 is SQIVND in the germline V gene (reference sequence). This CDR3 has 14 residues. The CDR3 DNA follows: TGTGCCAGTAGTGCAGCGGGGAGAAGAGAGACCCAGTACTTC. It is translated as CASSAAGRRETQYF. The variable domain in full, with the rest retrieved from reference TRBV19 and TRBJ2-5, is DGGITQSPKYLFRKEGQNVTLSCEQNLNHDAMYWYRQDPGQGLRLIYYSQIVNDFQKGDIAEGYSVSREKKESFPLTVTSAQKNPTAFYLCASSAAGRRETQYFGPGTRLLVL.

CDR3 in amino acids: CASTRTGDYGYTF. The DNA of the CDR3 is TGTGCCAGCACCCGGACAGGGGACTATGGCTACACCTTC. The gene calls are TRBV25-1 and TRBJ1-2; 9 nucleotides align to TRBD1. V was clipped by 7 bases and J by 3 bases; unmatched bases: 3. Per the germline V gene, CDR1 is MGHDK and CDR2 is SYGVNS. CDR3 length equals 13 residues.

The CDR3 reads CASSASYEQYF. Written as DNA, the CDR3 is TGTGCCAGCAGCGCCTCCTACGAGCAGTACTTC. The chain couples TRBV7-9 to TRBJ2-7, with D hard to call. Germline loops: CDR1 SEHNR, CDR2 FQNEAQ (reference sequence). This CDR3 spans 11 amino acids. Trimming stripped 5 bases from V and 0 bases from J, with 2 bases between.